This T cell receptor (beta chain) was sequenced during a study of blood T cell repertoires in COVID-19. Across the study: The study drew acute and convalescent COVID-19 samples from the United States, Italy and Spain. In each case, the material was cDNA or gDNA derived from T cells, B-cell-depleted T cells, or PBMCs.

Enrolled during active infection, Seattle patients were then followed longitudinally. This clone was found once. Original handling: Estimates of nucleated cell counts were drawn from the amplification of reference gene primers. Assay used: immunoSEQ multiplex PCR; TCRdb lists only in-frame clones, some missing. The D gene and trimming were derived from the DNA, and the V and J assignments and clone size from that table. The data hold approximately 96,000 clones, with around 90% observed a single time. Sequenced material: peripheral blood. The TCR sequence derives from a human donor with COVID-19, enrolled during active disease. The donor label of this sample is uncertain.

The CDR3 loop reads CASSIWGQGNQPQHF. The CDR3 coding sequence is TGTGCCAGTAGTATATGGGGGCAGGGGAATCAGCCCCAGCATTTT. The V and J genes are TRBV19 and TRBJ1-5, with D maybe TRBD1 (6 bases). Germline CDR1 LNHDA, CDR2 SQIVND (reference sequence). V lost 2 bases and J lost 4, with 12 bases in between. The CDR3 is made up of 15 amino acids.